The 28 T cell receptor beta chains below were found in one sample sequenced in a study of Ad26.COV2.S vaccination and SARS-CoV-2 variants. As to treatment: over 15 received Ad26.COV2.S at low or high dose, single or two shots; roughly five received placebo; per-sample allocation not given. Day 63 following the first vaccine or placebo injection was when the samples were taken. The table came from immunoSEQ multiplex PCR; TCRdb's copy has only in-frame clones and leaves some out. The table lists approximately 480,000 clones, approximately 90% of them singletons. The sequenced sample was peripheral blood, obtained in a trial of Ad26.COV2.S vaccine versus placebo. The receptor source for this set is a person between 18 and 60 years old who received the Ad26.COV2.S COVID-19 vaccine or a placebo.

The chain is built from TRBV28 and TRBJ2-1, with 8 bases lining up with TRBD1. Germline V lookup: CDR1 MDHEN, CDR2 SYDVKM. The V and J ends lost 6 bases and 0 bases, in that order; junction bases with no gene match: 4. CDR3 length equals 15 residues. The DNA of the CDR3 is TGTGCCAGCAGCGGGACAGGCGACTCCTACAATGAGCAGTTCTTC. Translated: CASSGTGDSYNEQFF.

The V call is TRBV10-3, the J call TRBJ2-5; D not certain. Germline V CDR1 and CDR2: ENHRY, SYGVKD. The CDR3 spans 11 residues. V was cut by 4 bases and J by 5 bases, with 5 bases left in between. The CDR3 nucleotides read TGTGCCATCAGTGCTGGGGAGACCCAGTACTTC. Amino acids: CAISAGETQYF.

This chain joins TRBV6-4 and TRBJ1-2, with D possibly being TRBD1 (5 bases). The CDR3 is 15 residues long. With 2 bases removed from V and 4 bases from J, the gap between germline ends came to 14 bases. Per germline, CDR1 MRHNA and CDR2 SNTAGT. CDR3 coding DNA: TGTGCCAGCAGTGACCCGGGGGTCCTCGGCTATGGCTACACCTTC. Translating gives CASSDPGVLGYGYTF.

The chain's CDR3 is CASSPPAGVGDTQYF. The CDR3 coding sequence is TGTGCCAGCAGTCCACCGGCGGGAGTAGGAGATACGCAGTATTTT. V usage is TRBV7-2 and J usage is TRBJ2-3; TRBD2 matches 7 bases. The CDR3 is made up of 15 amino acids. Trimming removed 6 bases from V and 5 bases from J; junction bases left unmatched: 11. CDR1 and CDR2 from the germline V gene are SGHTA and FQGNSA.

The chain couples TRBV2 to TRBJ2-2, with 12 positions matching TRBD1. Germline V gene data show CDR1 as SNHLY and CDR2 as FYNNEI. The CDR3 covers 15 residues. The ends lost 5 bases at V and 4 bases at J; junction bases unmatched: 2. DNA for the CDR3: TGTGCCAGCAGTCCGGGACAGGGGGCCACCGGGGAGCTGTTTTTT. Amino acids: CASSPGQGATGELFF.

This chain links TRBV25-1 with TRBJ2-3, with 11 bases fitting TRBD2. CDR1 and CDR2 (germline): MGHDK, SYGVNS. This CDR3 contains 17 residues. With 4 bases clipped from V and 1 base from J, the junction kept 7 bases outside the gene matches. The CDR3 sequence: CASSGGTSGLRTDTQYF. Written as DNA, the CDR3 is TGTGCCAGCAGTGGCGGGACTAGCGGACTTCGCACAGATACGCAGTATTTT. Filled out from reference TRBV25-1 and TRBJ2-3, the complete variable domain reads EADIYQTPRYLVIGTGKKITLECSQTMGHDKMYWYQQDPGMELHLIHYSYGVNSTEKGDLSSESTVSRIRTEHFPLTLESARPSHTSQYLCASSGGTSGLRTDTQYFGPGTRLTVL.

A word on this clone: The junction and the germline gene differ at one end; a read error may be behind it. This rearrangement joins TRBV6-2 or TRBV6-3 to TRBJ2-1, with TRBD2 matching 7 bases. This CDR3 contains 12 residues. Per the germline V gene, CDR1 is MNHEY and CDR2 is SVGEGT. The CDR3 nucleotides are TGTGCCAGCAGTTACCCCACGACTAGCCGGGTCTTC. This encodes CASSYPTTSRVF.

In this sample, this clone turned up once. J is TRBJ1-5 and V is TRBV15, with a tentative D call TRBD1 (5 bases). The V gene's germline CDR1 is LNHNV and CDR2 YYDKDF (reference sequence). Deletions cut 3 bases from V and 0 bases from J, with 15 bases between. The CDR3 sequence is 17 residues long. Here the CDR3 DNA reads TGTGCCACCAGCAGTAACGCAGGGTGGGGTAGCAATCAGCCCCAGCATTTT. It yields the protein CATSSNAGWGSNQPQHF.

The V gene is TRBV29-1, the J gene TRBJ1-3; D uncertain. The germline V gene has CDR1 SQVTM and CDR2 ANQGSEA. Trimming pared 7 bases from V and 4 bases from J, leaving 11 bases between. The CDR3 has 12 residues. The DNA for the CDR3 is TGCAGCGCCTTTCTAGGGGGAAACACCATATATTTT. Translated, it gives CSAFLGGNTIYF.

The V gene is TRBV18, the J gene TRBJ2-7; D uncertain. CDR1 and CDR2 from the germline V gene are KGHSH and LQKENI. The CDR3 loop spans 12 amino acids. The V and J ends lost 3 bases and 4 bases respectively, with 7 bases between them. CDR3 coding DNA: TGTGCCAGCTCACCGACCGAATACGAGCAGTACTTC. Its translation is CASSPTEYEQYF.

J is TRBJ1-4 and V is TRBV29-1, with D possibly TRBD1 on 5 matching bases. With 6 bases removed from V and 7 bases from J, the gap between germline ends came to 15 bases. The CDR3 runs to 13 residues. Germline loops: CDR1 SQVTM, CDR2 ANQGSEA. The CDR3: CSVTWGVGEKLFF. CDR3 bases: TGCAGCGTCACTTGGGGGGTTGGTGAAAAACTGTTTTTT.

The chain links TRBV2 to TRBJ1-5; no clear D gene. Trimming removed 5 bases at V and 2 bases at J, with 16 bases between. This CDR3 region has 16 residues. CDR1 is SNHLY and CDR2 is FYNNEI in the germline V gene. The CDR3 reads CASSTGLRGGNQPQHF. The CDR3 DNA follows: TGTGCCAGCAGTACGGGTCTGCGAGGAGGCAATCAGCCCCAGCATTTT.

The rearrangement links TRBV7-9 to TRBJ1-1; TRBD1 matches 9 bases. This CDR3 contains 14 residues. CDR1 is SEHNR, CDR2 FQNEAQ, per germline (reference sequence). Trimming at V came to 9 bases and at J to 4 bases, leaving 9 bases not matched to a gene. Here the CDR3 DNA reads TGTGCCAGTCAATACAGGGGGCCGGGCACTGAAGCTTTCTTT. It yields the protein CASQYRGPGTEAFF.

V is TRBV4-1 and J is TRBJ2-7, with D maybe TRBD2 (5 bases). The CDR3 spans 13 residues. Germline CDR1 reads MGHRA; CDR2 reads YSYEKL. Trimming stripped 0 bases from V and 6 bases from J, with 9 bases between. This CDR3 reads CASSQENGIEQYF. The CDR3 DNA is TGCGCCAGCAGCCAAGAGAACGGGATCGAGCAGTACTTC.

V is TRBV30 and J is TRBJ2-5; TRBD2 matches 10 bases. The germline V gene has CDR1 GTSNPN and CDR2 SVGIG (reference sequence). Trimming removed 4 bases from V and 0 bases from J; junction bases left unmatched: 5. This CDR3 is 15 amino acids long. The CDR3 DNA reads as TGTGCCTGGACCCCGACTAGCGGGTACCAAGAGACCCAGTACTTC. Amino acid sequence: CAWTPTSGYQETQYF.

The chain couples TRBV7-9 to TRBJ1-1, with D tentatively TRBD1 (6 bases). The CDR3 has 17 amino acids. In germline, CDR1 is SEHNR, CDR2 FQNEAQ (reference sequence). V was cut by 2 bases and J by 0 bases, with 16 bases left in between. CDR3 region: CASSLRAGVGMNTEAFF. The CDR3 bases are TGTGCCAGCAGCTTAAGGGCAGGGGTGGGGATGAACACTGAAGCTTTCTTT.

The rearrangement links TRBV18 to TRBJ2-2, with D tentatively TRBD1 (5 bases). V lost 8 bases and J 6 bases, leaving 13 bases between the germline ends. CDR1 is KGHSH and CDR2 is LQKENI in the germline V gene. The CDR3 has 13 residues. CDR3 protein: CASRGDFAGELFF. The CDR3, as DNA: TGTGCCAGCAGGGGTGATTTCGCCGGGGAGCTGTTTTTT.

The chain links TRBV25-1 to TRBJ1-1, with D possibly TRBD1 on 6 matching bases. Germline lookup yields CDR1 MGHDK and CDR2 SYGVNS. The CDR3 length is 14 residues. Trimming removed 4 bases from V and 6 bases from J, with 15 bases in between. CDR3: CASSAQGRGAEAFF. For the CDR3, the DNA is TGTGCCAGCAGTGCACAGGGCAGAGGCGCTGAAGCTTTCTTT.

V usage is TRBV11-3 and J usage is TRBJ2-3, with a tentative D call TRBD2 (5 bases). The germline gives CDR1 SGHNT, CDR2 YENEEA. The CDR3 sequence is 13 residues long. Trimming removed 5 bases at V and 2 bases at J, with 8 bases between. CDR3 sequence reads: CASSPSPTDTQYF. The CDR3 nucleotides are TGTGCCAGCAGCCCTAGCCCCACAGATACGCAGTATTTT.

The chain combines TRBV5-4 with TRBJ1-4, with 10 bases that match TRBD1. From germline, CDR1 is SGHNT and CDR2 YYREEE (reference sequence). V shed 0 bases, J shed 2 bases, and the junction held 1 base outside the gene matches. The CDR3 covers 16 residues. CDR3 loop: CASSLGQGATNEKLFF. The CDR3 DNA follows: TGTGCCAGCAGCTTGGGACAGGGGGCTACTAATGAAAAACTGTTTTTT.

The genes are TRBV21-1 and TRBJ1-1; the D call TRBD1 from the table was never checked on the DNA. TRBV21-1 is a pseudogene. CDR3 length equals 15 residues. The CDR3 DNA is TGTGCCAGCAGCAAAGTGGGGACAGGGGGCACTGAAGCTTTCTTT. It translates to CASSKVGTGGTEAFF.

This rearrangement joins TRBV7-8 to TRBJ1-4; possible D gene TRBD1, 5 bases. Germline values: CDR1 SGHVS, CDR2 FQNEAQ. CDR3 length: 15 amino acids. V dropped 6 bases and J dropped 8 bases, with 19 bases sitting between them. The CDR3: CASSLIWGLREKLFF. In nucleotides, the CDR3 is TGTGCCAGCAGTCTAATTTGGGGCCTTCGGGAAAAACTGTTTTTT.

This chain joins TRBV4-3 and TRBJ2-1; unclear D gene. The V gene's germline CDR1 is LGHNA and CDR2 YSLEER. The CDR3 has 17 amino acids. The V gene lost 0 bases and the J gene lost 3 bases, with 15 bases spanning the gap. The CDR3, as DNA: TGCGCCAGCAGCCAAGACACAACCTCTGGGTTCTACAATGAGCAGTTCTTC. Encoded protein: CASSQDTTSGFYNEQFF.

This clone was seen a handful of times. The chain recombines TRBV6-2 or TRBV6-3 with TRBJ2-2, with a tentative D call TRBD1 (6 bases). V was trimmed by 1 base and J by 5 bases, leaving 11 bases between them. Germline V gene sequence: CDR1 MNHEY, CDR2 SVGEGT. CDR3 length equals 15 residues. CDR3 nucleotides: TGTGCCAGCAGTTACTTGTCAGGGGATACCGGGGAGCTGTTTTTT. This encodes CASSYLSGDTGELFF.

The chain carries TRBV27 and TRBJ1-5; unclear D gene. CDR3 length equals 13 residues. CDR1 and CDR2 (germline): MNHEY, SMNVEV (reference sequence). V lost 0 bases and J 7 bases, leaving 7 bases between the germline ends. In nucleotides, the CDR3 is TGTGCCAGCAGTTTATCGGAAAGGCAGCCCCAGCATTTT. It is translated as CASSLSERQPQHF.

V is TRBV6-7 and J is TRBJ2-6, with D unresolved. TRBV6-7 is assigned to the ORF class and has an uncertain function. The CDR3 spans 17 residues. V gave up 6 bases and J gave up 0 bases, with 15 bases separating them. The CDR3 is CASSRIVFSSGANVLTF. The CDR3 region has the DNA TGTGCCAGCAGCCGGATCGTATTTAGCTCTGGGGCCAACGTCCTGACTTTC.

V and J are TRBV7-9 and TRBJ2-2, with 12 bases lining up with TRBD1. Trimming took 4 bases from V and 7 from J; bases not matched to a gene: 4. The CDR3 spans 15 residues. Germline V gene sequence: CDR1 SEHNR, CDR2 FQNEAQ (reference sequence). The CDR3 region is CASSYGTGGIGELFF. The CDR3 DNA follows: TGTGCCAGCAGCTACGGGACAGGGGGCATCGGGGAGCTGTTTTTT.

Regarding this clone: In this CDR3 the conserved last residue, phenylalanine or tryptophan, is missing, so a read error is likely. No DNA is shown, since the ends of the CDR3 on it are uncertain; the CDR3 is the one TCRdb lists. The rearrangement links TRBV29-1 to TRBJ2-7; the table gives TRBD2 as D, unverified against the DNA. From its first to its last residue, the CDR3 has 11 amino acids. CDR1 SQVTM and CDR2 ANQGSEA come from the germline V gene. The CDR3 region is CSVVVAGAYIL.